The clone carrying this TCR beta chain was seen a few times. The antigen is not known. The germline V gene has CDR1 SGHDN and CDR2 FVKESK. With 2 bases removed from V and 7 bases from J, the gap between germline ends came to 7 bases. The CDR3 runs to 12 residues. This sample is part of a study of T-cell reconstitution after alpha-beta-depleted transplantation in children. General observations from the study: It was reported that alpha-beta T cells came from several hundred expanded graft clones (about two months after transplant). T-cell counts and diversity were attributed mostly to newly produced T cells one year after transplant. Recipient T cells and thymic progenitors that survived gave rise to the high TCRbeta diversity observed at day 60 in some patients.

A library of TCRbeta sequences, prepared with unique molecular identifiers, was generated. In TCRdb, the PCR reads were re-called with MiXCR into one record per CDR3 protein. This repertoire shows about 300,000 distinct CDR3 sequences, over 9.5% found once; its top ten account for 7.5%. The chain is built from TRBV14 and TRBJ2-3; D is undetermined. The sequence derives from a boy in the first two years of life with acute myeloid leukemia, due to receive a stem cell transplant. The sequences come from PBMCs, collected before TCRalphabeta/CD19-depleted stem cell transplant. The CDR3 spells CASSQNGYTQYF. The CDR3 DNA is TGTGCCAGCAGCCAAAACGGCTATACGCAGTATTTT.